This entry lists 2 T cell receptor beta chains sequenced from one sample in a study of vaccination and CD4 T cells after COVID-19. Treatment noted: approximately nine-day PBMC culture with coronavirus spike peptide pools or control peptides (ViraFEST assay). The Oncomine TCR Beta short-read assay was applied to DNA of cultured CD4+ T cells. MiXCR was run by TCRdb on the PCR reads, yielding one entry per CDR3 protein. In the table there are around 10,000 distinct CDR3 sequences, 61% of which are singletons. These receptors lack a known antigen. Material for sequencing was CD4+ T cells from blood, cultured in vitro. The receptors come from a human donor who had recovered from COVID-19.

This chain uses TRBV27 with TRBJ2-1, with 12 bases that match TRBD2. Germline V gene data show CDR1 as MNHEY and CDR2 as SMNVEV (reference sequence). The length of the CDR3 is 17 residues. Losses at the gene ends were 5 bases for V and 8 bases for J; bases not matched to a gene: 13. In DNA form, the CDR3 reads TGTGCCAGCAGTGCAAGGACTAGCGGGGCCTCCTTTGATGAGCAGTTCTTC. It translates to CASSARTSGASFDEQFF.

This chain links TRBV24-1 with TRBJ2-2; 11 bases fit TRBD2. CDR3 size: 16 residues. V was clipped by 6 bases and J by 7 bases; unmatched bases: 9. Per the germline V gene, CDR1 is KGHDR and CDR2 is SFDVKD. CDR3 amino acids: CATSSSGRALGGELFF. In nucleotides, the CDR3 is TGTGCCACCAGTAGTAGCGGGAGGGCCCTCGGCGGGGAGCTGTTTTTT.